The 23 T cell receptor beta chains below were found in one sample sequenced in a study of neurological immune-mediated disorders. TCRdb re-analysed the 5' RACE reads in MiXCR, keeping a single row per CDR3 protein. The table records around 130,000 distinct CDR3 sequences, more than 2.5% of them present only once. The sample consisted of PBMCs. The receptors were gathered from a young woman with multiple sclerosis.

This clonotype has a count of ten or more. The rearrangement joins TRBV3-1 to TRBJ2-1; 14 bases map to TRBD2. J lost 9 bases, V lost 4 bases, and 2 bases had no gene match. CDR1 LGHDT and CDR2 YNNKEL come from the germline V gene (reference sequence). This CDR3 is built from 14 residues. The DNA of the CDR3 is TGTGCCAGCAGCCCGGGACTAGCGGGAGCTGAGCAGTTCTTC. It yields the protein CASSPGLAGAEQFF.

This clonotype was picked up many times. The CDR3 region is CASLPAGDSEAGYTF. The CDR3, as DNA: TGTGCCAGCCTACCGGCCGGGGACAGTGAGGCGGGCTACACCTTC. The chain recombines TRBV12-3 or TRBV12-4 with TRBJ1-2; 7 bases align to TRBD1. The V gene end was trimmed by 8 bases and the J gene end by 8 bases; junction bases not matched to a gene: 17. CDR3 length: 15 residues.

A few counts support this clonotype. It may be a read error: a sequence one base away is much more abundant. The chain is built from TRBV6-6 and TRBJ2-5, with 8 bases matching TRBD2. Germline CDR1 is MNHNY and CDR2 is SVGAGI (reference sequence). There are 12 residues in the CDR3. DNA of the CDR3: TGTGATACTAGCGGTTACCAAGAGACCCAGTACTTC. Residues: CDTSGYQETQYF.

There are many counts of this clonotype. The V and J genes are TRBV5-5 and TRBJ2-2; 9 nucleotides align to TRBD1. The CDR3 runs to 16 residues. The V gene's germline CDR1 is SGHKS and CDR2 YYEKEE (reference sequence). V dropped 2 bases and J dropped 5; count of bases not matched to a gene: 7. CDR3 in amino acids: CASSFPTGGGTGELFF. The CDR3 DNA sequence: TGTGCCAGCAGCTTCCCGACAGGGGGAGGGACCGGGGAGCTGTTTTTT.

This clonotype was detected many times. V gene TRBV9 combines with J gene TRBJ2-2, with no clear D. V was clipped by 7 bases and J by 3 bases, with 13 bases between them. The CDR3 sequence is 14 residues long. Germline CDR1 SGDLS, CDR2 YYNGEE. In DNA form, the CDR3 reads TGTGCCAGCGCCTTGACTCCAGACACCGGGGAGCTGTTTTTT. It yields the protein CASALTPDTGELFF. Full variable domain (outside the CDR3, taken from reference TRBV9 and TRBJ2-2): DSGVTQTPKHLITATGQRVTLRCSPRSGDLSVYWYQQSLDQGLQFLIQYYNGEERAKGNILERFSAQQFPDLHSELNLSSLELGDSALYFCASALTPDTGELFFGEGSRLTVL.

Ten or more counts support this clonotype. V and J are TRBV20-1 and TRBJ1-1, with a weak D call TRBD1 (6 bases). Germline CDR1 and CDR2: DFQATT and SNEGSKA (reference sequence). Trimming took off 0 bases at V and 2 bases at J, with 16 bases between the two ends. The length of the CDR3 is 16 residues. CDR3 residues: CSARDISTGPNTEAFF. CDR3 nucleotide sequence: TGCAGTGCTAGAGACATCTCGACAGGACCCAACACTGAAGCTTTCTTT.

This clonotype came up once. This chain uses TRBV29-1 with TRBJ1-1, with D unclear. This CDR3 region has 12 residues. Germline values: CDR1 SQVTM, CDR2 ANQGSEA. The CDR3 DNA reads TGCAGTTTCTGGACGGGGAACACTGAAGCTTTCTTT. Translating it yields CSFWTGNTEAFF.

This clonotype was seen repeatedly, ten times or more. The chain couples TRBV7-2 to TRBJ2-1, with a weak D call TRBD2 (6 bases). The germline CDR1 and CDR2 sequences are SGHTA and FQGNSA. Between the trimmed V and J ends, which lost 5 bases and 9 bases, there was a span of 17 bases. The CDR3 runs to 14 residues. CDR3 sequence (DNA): TGTGCCAGCAGCCCTAGGGGCGGGGACGGTGAGCAGTTCTTC. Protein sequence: CASSPRGGDGEQFF.

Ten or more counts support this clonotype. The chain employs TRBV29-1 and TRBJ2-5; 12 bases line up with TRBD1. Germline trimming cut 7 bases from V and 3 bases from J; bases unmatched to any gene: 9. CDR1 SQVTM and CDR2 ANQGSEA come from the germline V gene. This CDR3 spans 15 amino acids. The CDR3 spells CSARGGTGGKETQYF. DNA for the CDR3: TGCAGCGCTCGAGGGGGGACAGGGGGCAAAGAGACCCAGTACTTC.

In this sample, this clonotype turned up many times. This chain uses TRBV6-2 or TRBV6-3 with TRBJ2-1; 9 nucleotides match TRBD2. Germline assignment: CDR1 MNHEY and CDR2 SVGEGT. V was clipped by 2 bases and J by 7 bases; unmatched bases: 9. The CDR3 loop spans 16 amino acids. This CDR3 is CASSYGLAGVRNEQFF. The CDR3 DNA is TGTGCCAGCAGTTACGGTTTAGCGGGAGTACGGAATGAGCAGTTCTTC.

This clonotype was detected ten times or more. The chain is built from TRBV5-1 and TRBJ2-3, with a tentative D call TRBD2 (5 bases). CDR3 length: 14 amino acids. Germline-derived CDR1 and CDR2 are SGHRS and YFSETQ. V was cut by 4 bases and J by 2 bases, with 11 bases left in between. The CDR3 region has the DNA TGCGCCAGCAGCCCGAGCGGAAACACAGATACGCAGTATTTT. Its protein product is CASSPSGNTDTQYF.

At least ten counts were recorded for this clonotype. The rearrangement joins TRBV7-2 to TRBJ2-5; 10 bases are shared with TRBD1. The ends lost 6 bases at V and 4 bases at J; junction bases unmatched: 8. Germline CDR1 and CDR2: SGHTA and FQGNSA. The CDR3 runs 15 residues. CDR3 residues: CASRVAGQGVETQYF. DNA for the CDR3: TGTGCCAGCAGGGTGGCCGGACAGGGGGTAGAGACCCAGTACTTC.

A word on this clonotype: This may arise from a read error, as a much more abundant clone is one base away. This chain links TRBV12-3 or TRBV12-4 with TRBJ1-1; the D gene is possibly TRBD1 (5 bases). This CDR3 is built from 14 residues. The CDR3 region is CASKLWGGGTAAFF. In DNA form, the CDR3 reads TGTGCCAGCAAACTCTGGGGCGGTGGCACTGCAGCTTTCTTT.

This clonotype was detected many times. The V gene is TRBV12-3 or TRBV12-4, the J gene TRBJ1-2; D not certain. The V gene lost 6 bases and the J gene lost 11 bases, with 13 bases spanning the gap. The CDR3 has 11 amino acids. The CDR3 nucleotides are TGTGCCAGCAGCCGATCAAGGGTATACACCTTC. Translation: CASSRSRVYTF.

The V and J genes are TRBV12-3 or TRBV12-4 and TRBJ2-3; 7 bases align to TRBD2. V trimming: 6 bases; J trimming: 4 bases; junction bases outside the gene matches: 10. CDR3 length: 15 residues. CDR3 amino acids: CASRPPWGGSDTQYF. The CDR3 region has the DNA TGTGCCAGCAGGCCACCCTGGGGGGGATCAGATACGCAGTATTTT.

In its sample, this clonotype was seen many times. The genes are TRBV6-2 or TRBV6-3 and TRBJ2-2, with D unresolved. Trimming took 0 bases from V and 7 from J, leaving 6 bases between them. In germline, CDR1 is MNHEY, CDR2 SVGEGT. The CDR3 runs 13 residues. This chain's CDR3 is CASSYSTSGELFF. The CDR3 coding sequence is TGTGCCAGCAGTTACTCGACGAGCGGGGAGCTGTTTTTT.

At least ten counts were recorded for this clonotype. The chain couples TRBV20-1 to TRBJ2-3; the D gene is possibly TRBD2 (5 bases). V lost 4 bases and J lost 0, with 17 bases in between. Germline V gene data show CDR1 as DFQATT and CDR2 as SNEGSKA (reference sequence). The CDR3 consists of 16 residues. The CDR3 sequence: CSATQRRTDSTDTQYF. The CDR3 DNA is TGCAGTGCTACCCAGCGGAGGACGGATAGCACAGATACGCAGTATTTT.

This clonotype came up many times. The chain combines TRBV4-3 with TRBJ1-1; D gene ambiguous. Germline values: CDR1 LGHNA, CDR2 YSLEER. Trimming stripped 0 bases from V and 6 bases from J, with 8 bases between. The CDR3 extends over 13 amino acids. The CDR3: CASSQDRTAEAFF. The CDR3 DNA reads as TGCGCCAGCAGCCAAGATCGGACTGCTGAAGCTTTCTTT.

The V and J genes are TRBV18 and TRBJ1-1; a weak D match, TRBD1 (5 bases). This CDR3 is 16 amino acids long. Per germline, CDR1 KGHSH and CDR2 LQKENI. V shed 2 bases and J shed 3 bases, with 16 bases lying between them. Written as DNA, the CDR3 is TGTGCCAGCTCACCAATCCCGACAGCGAGTCACACTGAAGCTTTCTTT. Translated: CASSPIPTASHTEAFF.

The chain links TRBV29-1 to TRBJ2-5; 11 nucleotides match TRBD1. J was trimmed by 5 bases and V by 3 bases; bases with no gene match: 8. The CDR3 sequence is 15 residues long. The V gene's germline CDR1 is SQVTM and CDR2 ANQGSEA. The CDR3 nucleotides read TGCAGCGTTGAGTCTGGGACAGGGGGTGGGGAGACCCAGTACTTC. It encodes CSVESGTGGGETQYF.

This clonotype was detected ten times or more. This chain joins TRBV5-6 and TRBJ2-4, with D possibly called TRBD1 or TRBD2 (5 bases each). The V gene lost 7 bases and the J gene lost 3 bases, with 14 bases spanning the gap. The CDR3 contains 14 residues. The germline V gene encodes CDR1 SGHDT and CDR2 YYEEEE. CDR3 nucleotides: TGTGCCAGCGAATACCGGGGCCTCAAAAACATTCAGTACTTC. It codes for CASEYRGLKNIQYF.

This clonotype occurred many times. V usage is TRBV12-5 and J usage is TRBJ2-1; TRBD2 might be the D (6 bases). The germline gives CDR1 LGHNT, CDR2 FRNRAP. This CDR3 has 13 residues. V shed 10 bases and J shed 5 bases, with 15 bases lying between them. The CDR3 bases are TGTGCTACCTCCCGGGACTCTCACAATGAGCAGTTCTTC. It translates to CATSRDSHNEQFF. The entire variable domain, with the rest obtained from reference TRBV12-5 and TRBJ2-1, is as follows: DARVTQTPRHKVTEMGQEVTMRCQPILGHNTVFWYRQTMMQGLELLAYFRNRAPLDDSGMPKDRFSAEMPDATLATLKIQPSEPRDSAVYFCATSRDSHNEQFFGPGTRLTVL.

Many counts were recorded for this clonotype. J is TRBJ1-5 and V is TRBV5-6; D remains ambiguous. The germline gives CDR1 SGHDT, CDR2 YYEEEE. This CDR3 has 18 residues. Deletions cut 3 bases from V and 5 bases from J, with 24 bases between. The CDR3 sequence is CASSWSPAEVPVHQPQHF. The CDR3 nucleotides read TGTGCCAGCAGCTGGTCACCAGCCGAGGTTCCAGTTCATCAGCCCCAGCATTTT.